This T cell receptor (beta chain) was profiled in a study of T cells in Graves' hyperthyroidism and ophthalmopathy. On this clonotype: The antigen remains unidentified.

Amplified TCR beta CDR3 regions derived from RNA transcripts. HTBI primers were employed in a first-round RT-PCR of the TCR CDR3. TCRdb passed the multiplex PCR reads through MiXCR, listing each CDR3 protein once. Counted here are 530,000 or so distinct CDR3 sequences, roughly a quarter occurring once; the ten biggest clones make up about 11%. Study outcomes and limitations: In validation, the model predicted ophthalmopathy. These predictions came a median roughly six months before onset. Most thyroid clonotypes that were expanded above 0.001 also turned up in blood.

Trimming removed 8 bases at V and 3 bases at J, with 8 bases between. From germline, CDR1 is MNHEY and CDR2 SMNVEV (reference sequence). The CDR3 is 12 residues long. Exclusion followed for patients with uncontrolled infection, other autoimmune disease, pregnancy or lactation. Extraction of PBMCs used roughly 9.3 ml of fresh peripheral blood. The sample taken for sequencing was blood. The clonotype originates from a woman younger than 45 with Graves' ophthalmopathy. The chain joins TRBV27 to TRBJ1-5; unclear D gene. The CDR3 region has the DNA TGTGCCAGCTCCTCTATCAATCAGCCCCAGCATTTT. Translating gives CASSSINQPQHF.